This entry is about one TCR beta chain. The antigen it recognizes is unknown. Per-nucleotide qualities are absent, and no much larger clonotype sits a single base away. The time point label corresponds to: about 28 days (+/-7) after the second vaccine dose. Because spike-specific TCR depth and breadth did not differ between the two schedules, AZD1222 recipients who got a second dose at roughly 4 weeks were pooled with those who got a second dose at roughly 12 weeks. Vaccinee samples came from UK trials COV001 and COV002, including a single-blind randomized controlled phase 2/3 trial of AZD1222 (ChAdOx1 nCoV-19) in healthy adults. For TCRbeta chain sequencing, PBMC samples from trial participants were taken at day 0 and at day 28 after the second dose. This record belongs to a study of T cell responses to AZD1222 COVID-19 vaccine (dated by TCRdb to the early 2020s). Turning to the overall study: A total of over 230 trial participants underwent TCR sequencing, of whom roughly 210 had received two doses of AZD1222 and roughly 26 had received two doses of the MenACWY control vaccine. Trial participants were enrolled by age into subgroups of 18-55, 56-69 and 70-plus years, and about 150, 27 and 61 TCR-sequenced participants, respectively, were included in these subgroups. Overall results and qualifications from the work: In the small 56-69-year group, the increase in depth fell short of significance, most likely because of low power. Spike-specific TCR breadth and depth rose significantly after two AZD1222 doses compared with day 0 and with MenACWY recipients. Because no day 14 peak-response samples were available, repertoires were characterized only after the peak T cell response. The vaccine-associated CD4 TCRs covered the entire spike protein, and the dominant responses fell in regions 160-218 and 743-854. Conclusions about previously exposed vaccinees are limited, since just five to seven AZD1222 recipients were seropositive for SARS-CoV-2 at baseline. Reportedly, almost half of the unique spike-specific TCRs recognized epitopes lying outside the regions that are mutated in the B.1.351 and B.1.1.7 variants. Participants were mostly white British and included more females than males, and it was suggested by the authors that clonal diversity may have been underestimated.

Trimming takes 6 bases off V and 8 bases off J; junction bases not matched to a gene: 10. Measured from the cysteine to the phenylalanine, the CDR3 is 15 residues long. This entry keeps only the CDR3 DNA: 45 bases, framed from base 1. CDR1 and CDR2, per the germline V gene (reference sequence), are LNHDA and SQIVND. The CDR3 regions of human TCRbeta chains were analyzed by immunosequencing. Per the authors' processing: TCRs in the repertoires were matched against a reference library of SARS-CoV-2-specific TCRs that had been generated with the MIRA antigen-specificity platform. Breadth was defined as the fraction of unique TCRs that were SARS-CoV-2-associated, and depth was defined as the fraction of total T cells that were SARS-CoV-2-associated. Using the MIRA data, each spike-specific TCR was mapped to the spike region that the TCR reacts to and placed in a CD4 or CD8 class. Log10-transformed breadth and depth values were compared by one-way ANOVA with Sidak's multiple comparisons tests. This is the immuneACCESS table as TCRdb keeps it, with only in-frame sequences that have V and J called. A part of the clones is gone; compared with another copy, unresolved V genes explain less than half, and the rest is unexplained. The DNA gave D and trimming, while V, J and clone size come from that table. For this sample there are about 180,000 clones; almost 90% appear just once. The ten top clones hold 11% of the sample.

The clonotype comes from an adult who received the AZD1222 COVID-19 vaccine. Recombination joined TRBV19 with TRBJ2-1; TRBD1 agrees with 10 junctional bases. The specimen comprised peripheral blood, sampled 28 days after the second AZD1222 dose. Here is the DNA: TGTGCCAGTAGCAAGTCCGGGACAGGGGTCGATGAGCAGTTCTTC. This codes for CASSKSGTGVDEQFF.